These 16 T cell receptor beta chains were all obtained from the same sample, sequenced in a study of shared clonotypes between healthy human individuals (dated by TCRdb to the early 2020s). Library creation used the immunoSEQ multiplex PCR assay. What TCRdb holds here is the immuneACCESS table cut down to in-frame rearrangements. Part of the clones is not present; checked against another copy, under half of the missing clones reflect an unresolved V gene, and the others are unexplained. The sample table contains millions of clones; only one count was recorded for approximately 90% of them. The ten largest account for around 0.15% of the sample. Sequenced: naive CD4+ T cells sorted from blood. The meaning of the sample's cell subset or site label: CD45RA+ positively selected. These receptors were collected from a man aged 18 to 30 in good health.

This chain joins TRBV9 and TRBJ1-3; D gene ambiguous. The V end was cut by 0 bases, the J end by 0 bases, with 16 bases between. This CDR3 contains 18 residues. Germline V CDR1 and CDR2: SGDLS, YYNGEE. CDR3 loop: CASSVEVGVGPSGNTIYF. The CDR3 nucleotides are TGTGCCAGCAGCGTAGAGGTGGGCGTGGGTCCCTCTGGAAACACCATATATTTT.

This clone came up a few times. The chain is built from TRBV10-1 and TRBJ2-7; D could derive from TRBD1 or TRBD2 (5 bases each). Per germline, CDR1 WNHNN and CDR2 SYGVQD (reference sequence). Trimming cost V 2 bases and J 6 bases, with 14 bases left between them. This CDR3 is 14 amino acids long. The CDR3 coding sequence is TGCGCCAGCAGTGAGCCGGGACCCACTCCCGAGCAGTACTTC. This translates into CASSEPGPTPEQYF.

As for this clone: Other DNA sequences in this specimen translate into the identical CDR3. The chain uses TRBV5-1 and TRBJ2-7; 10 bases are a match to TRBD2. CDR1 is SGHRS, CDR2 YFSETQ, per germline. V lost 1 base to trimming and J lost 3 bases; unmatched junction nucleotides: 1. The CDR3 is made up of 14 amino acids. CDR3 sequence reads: CASSLSSGSYEQYF. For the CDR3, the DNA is TGCGCCAGCAGCTTGTCTAGCGGGAGCTACGAGCAGTACTTC.

CDR3: CSPWTPPGANVLTF. The CDR3 nucleotides are TGCAGTCCCTGGACTCCCCCTGGGGCCAACGTCCTGACTTTC. V is TRBV29-1 and J is TRBJ2-6, with a possible D match to TRBD2 (5 bases). The CDR3 loop spans 14 amino acids. The germline V gene has CDR1 SQVTM and CDR2 ANQGSEA.

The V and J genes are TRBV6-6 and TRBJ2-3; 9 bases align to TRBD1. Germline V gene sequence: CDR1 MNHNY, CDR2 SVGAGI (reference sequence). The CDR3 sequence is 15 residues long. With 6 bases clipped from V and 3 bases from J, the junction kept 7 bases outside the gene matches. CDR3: CASSDRGGSTDTQYF. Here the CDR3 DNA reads TGTGCCAGCAGCGACAGGGGGGGCTCGACAGATACGCAGTATTTT.

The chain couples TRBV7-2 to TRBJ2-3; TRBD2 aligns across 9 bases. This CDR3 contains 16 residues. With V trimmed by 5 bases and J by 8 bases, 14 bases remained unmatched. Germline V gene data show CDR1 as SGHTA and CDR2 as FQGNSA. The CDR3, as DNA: TGTGCCAGCAGCCCTATTGCGGGAGGGCCGAGAGGTACGCAGTATTTT. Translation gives CASSPIAGGPRGTQYF.

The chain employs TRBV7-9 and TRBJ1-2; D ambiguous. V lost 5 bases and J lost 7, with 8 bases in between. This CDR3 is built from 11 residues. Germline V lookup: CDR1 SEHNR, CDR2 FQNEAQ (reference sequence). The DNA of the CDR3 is TGTGCCAGCAGCGCCACCTTTGGCTACACCTTC. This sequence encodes CASSATFGYTF.

The CDR3 nucleotides read TGTGCCAGCAGTCGCCAAAGACAATGGACAGACTCCTACGAGCAGTACTTC. Residues: CASSRQRQWTDSYEQYF. V is TRBV7-2 and J is TRBJ2-7, with TRBD1 as a possible D gene (6 bases). The germline V gene encodes CDR1 SGHTA and CDR2 FQGNSA. The CDR3 is made up of 17 amino acids. The V end lost 6 bases, the J end lost 0 bases, and 21 bases lay between the germline ends.

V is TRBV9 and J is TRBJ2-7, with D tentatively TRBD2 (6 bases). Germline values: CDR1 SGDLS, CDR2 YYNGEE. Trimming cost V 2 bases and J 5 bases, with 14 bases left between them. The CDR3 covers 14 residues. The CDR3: CASSVGGSGNEQYF. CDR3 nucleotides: TGTGCCAGCAGCGTCGGGGGATCAGGGAACGAGCAGTACTTC. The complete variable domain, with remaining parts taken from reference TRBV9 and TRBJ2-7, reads DSGVTQTPKHLITATGQRVTLRCSPRSGDLSVYWYQQSLDQGLQFLIQYYNGEERAKGNILERFSAQQFPDLHSELNLSSLELGDSALYFCASSVGGSGNEQYFGPGTRLTVT.

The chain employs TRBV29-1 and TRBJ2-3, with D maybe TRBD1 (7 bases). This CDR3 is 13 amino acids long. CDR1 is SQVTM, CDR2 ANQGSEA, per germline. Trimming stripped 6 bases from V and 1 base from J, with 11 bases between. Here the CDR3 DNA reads TGCAGCGTCCAGGGGGGAGGCACAGATACGCAGTATTTT. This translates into CSVQGGGTDTQYF.

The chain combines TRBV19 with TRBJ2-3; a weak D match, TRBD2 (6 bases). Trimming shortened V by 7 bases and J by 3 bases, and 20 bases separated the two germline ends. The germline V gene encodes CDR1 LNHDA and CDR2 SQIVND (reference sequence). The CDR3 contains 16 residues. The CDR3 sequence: CASNDLGYGGTDTQYF. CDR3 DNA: TGTGCCAGTAACGACCTCGGGTATGGGGGGACAGATACGCAGTATTTT. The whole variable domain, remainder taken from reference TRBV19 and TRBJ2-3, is DGGITQSPKYLFRKEGQNVTLSCEQNLNHDAMYWYRQDPGQGLRLIYYSQIVNDFQKGDIAEGYSVSREKKESFPLTVTSAQKNPTAFYLCASNDLGYGGTDTQYFGPGTRLTVL.

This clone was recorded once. The CDR3 sequence is CASSLVIGYEQYF. CDR3 nucleotide sequence: TGTGCCAGCAGCCTCGTAATTGGCTACGAGCAGTACTTC. This chain links TRBV6-1 with TRBJ2-7; D remains ambiguous. The V gene lost 6 bases and the J gene lost 3 bases, with 12 bases spanning the gap. The length of the CDR3 is 13 residues. Germline lookup yields CDR1 MNHNS and CDR2 SASEGT.

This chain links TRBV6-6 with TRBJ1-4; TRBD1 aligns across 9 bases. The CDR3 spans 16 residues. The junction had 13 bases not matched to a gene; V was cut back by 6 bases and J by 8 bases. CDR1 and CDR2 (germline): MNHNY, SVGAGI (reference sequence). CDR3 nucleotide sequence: TGTGCCAGCAGCATCGCATCGGGACAGGGAGGGGAAAAACTGTTTTTT. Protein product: CASSIASGQGGEKLFF.

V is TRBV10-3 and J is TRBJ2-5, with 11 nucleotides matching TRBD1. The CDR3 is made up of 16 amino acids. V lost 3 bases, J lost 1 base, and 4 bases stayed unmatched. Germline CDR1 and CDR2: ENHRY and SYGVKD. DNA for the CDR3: TGTGCCATCAGTGATTGGGACAGGGGGGCCCAAGAGACCCAGTACTTC. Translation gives CAISDWDRGAQETQYF.

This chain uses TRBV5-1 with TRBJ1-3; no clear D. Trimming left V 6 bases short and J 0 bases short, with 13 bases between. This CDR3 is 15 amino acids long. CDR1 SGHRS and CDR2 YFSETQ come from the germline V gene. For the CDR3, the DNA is TGCGCCAGCAACCCCGGGCCTTTCTCTGGAAACACCATATATTTT. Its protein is CASNPGPFSGNTIYF. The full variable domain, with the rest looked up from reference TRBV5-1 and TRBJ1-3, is KAGVTQTPRYLIKTRGQQVTLSCSPISGHRSVSWYQQTPGQGLQFLFEYFSETQRNKGNFPGRFSGRQFSNSRSEMNVSTLELGDSALYLCASNPGPFSGNTIYFGEGSWLTVV.

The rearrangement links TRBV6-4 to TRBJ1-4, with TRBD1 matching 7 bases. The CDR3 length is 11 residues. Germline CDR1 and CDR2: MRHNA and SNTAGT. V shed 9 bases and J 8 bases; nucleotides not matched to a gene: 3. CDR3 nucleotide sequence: TGTGCCAGAACAGGGGAAGAAAAACTGTTTTTT. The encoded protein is CARTGEEKLFF.